The present T cell receptor (beta chain) was sequenced within a study of T cells in Graves' hyperthyroidism and ophthalmopathy. As for the study in general: Peripheral blood was taken when the disease was first diagnosed, before any treatment began. Study-wide results and caveats: Within blood appeared most thyroid clonotypes that had expanded above 0.001.

Each ophthalmopathy patient scored at least 3 on the Clinical Activity Score and at least 4 on NOSPECS grade, with duration under 3 months. At least ten counts were recorded for this clonotype. The antigen is not known. Germline CDR1 reads MDHEN; CDR2 reads SYDVKM. V shed 7 bases and J shed 5 bases, with 14 bases lying between them. The CDR3 runs 13 residues. RNA transcripts yielded amplified TCR beta CDR3 regions. HTBI primers drove first-round RT-PCR of the TCR CDR3. A single record per CDR3 protein comes from TCRdb applying MiXCR to the multiplex PCR reads. Here the sample spans more than 500,000 distinct CDR3 sequences, roughly 15% being singletons.

The clonotype comes from a woman aged 35 to 49 with Graves' ophthalmopathy. The V and J genes are TRBV28 and TRBJ2-5; weak D call: TRBD2 (5 bases). The specimen was blood. The CDR3 reads CASTPRPGETQYF. The CDR3 DNA reads as TGTGCCAGCACCCCTAGGCCGGGGGAGACCCAGTACTTC.